Shown below are 22 T cell receptor beta chains from a single sample sequenced in a study of monozygotic twins with inflammatory bowel disease. TCRdb reanalyzed the 5' RACE reads and collapses them to one entry per CDR3 protein, without DNA. This sample's table reports some 170,000 distinct CDR3 sequences. The sequenced sample was blood. These receptors were taken from a human donor with ulcerative colitis or Crohn's disease, or a healthy co-twin of an affected twin (not recorded which).

The CDR3 sequence is CASREAGTGVPGYTF. The chain joins TRBV28 to TRBJ1-2; TCRdb's D gene call, TRBD1, goes unchecked for lack of DNA. The CDR3 consists of 15 residues. Germline-derived CDR1 and CDR2 are MDHEN and SYDVKM.

The chain links TRBV9 to TRBJ2-7. Germline V gene data show CDR1 as SGDLS and CDR2 as YYNGEE. CDR3 length equals 13 residues. This CDR3 is CASSIGHSDEQYF.

V is TRBV24-1 and J is TRBJ2-7; TCRdb gives TRBD1 as the D gene, but with no DNA this cannot be confirmed. The CDR3 runs 17 residues. Germline CDR1 and CDR2: KGHDR and SFDVKD. The CDR3 is CATSDPPQRGGSYEQYF.

The rearrangement links TRBV5-1 to TRBJ2-5; TCRdb's D call of TRBD1 is untestable without DNA. Germline V CDR1 and CDR2: SGHRS, YFSETQ. The CDR3 contains 14 residues. The CDR3 loop reads CASTPLSSQETQYF.

V is TRBV20-1 and J is TRBJ2-2; TCRdb calls TRBD1, which cannot be checked without DNA. The germline V gene encodes CDR1 DFQATT and CDR2 SNEGSKA (reference sequence). This CDR3 is built from 14 residues. The CDR3 is CSAPPPRNTGELFF.

The chain joins TRBV18 to TRBJ2-7. Germline V lookup: CDR1 KGHSH, CDR2 LQKENI. This CDR3 spans 16 amino acids. This CDR3 reads CASSPPGLNIPYEQYF.

The chain combines TRBV7-2 with TRBJ2-3. Germline assignment: CDR1 SGHTA and CDR2 FQGNSA. The CDR3 totals 16 residues. This chain's CDR3 is CASSLVSVGPTDTQYF.

The gene calls are TRBV24-1 and TRBJ1-2; TCRdb lists TRBD1, though no DNA is available to test this call. The germline V gene has CDR1 KGHDR and CDR2 SFDVKD. The CDR3 is 17 amino acids. This CDR3 reads CATSDPPGRGQDYGYTF.

The V gene is TRBV9, the J gene TRBJ2-7; TCRdb gives TRBD2 as the D gene, but with no DNA this cannot be confirmed. Germline CDR1 SGDLS, CDR2 YYNGEE. The CDR3 contains 14 residues. CDR3 sequence: CASSPGGGSVEQYF.

V gene TRBV30 combines with J gene TRBJ1-2. Germline CDR1 reads GTSNPN; CDR2 reads SVGIG (reference sequence). The CDR3 runs to 14 residues. The CDR3 here is CAWSVFSGEGGYTF.

This chain joins TRBV5-1 and TRBJ2-1; without DNA, the TCRdb call of TRBD1 cannot be checked. The germline V gene has CDR1 SGHRS and CDR2 YFSETQ. The CDR3 contains 15 residues. CDR3 residues: CASSLGQGAYSEQFF.

The genes are TRBV20-1 and TRBJ2-5; TCRdb lists TRBD2, though no DNA is available to test this call. This CDR3 region has 13 residues. CDR1 DFQATT and CDR2 SNEGSKA come from the germline V gene (reference sequence). CDR3 residues: CSAPSGGQETQYF.

The J gene is TRBJ1-3, the V gene TRBV12-3 or TRBV12-4. This CDR3 contains 15 residues. CDR3 sequence: CASSKIQNSGNTIYF.

The rearrangement links TRBV16 to TRBJ2-5. The CDR3 has 13 amino acids. Germline loops: CDR1 KGHSY, CDR2 FQNENV. The CDR3 here is CASSQSDGETQYF. The full variable domain, with the rest looked up from reference TRBV16 and TRBJ2-5, is GEEVAQTPKHLVRGEGQKAKLYCAPIKGHSYVFWYQQVLKNEFKFLISFQNENVFDETGMPKERFSAKCLPNSPCSLEIQATKLEDSAVYFCASSQSDGETQYFGPGTRLLVL.

The chain is built from TRBV7-9 and TRBJ2-2. This CDR3 comprises 14 residues. The germline V gene has CDR1 SEHNR and CDR2 FQNEAQ (reference sequence). The CDR3 here is CASSPWTRVGELFF.

The V gene is TRBV28, the J gene TRBJ1-2; TCRdb gives TRBD1 as the D gene, but with no DNA this cannot be confirmed. From germline, CDR1 is MDHEN and CDR2 SYDVKM. The CDR3 totals 15 residues. The CDR3 sequence is CASSSTGLGDYGYTF.

The chain employs TRBV20-1 and TRBJ1-1; TCRdb lists TRBD1, though no DNA is available to test this call. Germline V gives CDR1 DFQATT, CDR2 SNEGSKA (reference sequence). There are 12 residues in the CDR3. This CDR3 reads CSARAGDTEAFF.

The chain employs TRBV19 and TRBJ2-1; there is no DNA to check the TCRdb D call of TRBD2. CDR3 length: 13 residues. CDR1 LNHDA and CDR2 SQIVND come from the germline V gene (reference sequence). The CDR3 protein is CASRLAGEVEQFF.

The gene calls are TRBV15 and TRBJ2-2; checking the TCRdb D call of TRBD1 is not possible without DNA. From germline, CDR1 is LNHNV and CDR2 YYDKDF (reference sequence). This CDR3 spans 14 amino acids. The CDR3 loop reads CATSKGATTGELFF.

The chain joins TRBV4-2 to TRBJ1-1. Germline-derived CDR1 and CDR2 are LGHNA and YNFKEQ. The CDR3 extends over 16 amino acids. The CDR3: CASSQAGWQTNTEAFF.

J is TRBJ2-3 and V is TRBV29-1. The CDR3 spans 12 residues. Germline CDR1 SQVTM, CDR2 ANQGSEA. CDR3: CSVDPTRDTQYF.

The chain carries TRBV4-2 and TRBJ2-1. Germline V gives CDR1 LGHNA, CDR2 YNFKEQ. The CDR3 length is 15 residues. The CDR3 region is CASSQVGEYRNEQFF.